This T cell receptor (beta chain) was recorded in a study of cytomegalovirus exposure and HLA in healthy donors. Background on the study: Earlier sequencing of 150 million to 200 million T cells yielded around 120 million unique TCR beta sequences.

A remark on this clone: Its antigen is not known.

Germline CDR1 is GTSNPN and CDR2 is SVGIG (reference sequence). The CDR3 runs 13 residues. V was shortened by 3 bases and J by 4 bases, with 12 bases between the two germline ends. Study-level points and caveats: An analysis that came later showed most CMV-associated TCR beta chains appearing HLA-restricted. Reportedly, fewer N-insertions than the roughly 700-donor mean appeared in an Asian-associated ancestry cluster in a later analysis. Immune exposure information available was restricted to CMV serostatus.

The PCR ran on 60 Vbeta and 13 Jbeta primers. The method was immunoSEQ multiplex PCR; TCRdb's version includes in-frame clones alone and lacks a portion of them. The table lists under 90,000 clones, around 75% of them singletons. The chain is built from TRBV30 and TRBJ1-1; D possibly corresponds to TRBD1 (5 bases). The sequencing sample was made of PBMCs. The clonotype was recovered from a woman in her forties in good health and CMV-seronegative. The CDR3 DNA reads TGTGCCTGGAGCAGGGTCTACGGCACTGAAGCTTTCTTT. It encodes CAWSRVYGTEAFF.